This T cell receptor (beta chain) was recovered during a study of cytomegalovirus exposure and HLA in healthy donors. General study results and limits: A later analysis appeared to link common viral pathogens to several of the most significant clusters. For most TCR beta V segments, an earlier analysis put the productive rate at about 87% or about 30% of the time. Later analysis identified a missense DCLRE1C variant that was linked to TCR beta V- and J-gene trimming.

About this clone itself: Its antigen is as yet unknown.

Primers: 60 Vbeta forward and 13 Jbeta reverse. Only in-frame clones appear in the TCRdb table, and some are missing; sequencing was by immunoSEQ multiplex PCR. The sample carries about 130,000 clones, 75% to 85% recorded once. Germline CDR1 and CDR2: MNHEY and SMNVEV (reference sequence). The CDR3 has 16 amino acids. V is TRBV27 and J is TRBJ2-5; TRBD2 agrees at 9 bases. TRBJ2-7 explains the end of the DNA better; the J call may be wrong. This receptor was identified in a male donor in good health and CMV-seronegative. Sequencing was done on a sample of PBMCs. DNA of the CDR3: TGTGCCAGCAGTTTAAAGGGGCGGGAGGGAACCTACGAGCAGTACTTC. Protein sequence: CASSLKGREGTYEQYF.